This is a list of T cell receptor beta chains from one sample in a study of beta chain features in type 1 diabetes. The method was immunoSEQ multiplex PCR; TCRdb's version includes in-frame clones alone and lacks a portion of them. In the table there are about 340,000 clones, roughly 12% of which are singletons. Sequenced material: naive CD4+ T cells from blood. These receptors originate from a woman under 30 with type 1 diabetes. The CDR3 runs from the conserved cysteine through the conserved F or W. The D gene is left open where the match is weak. Clone size appears in some rows only: once, few, many, or a class for an expanded clone.

D gene | J gene | clone size | V gene | CDR3 protein | CDR3 DNA
- | TRBJ2-2 | few | TRBV10-3 | CATRSAGSVAGELFF | TGTGCCACCCGATCCGCAGGGTCGGTGGCCGGGGAGCTGTTTTTT
TRBD1 | TRBJ1-1 | few | TRBV18 | CASFVQGTEAFF | TGTGCCAGCTTCGTACAGGGGACTGAAGCTTTCTTT
- | TRBJ2-3 | few | TRBV18 | CASSLTHTDTQYF | TGTGCCAGCTCACTTACTCACACAGATACGCAGTATTTT
TRBD2 | TRBJ2-7 | few | TRBV7-8 | CASSLGLAPYEQYF | TGTGCCAGCAGCTTGGGACTAGCGCCCTACGAGCAGTACTTC
TRBD1 | TRBJ1-1 | - | TRBV18 | CASSLGQGGITEAFF | TGTGCCAGCTCTCTCGGACAGGGGGGAATCACTGAAGCTTTCTTT
TRBD2 | TRBJ2-3 | few | TRBV28 | CASSSSGRGTDTQYF | TGTGCCAGCAGTTCTAGCGGGAGAGGCACAGATACGCAGTATTTT
- | TRBJ2-5 | many | TRBV19 | CASSIRETQYF | TGTGCCAGTAGTATCCGGGAGACCCAGTACTTC
TRBD2 | TRBJ2-1 | few | TRBV2 | CASSEKAGGAYNEQFF | TGTGCCAGCAGTGAGAAAGCGGGAGGCGCCTACAATGAGCAGTTCTTC
- | TRBJ1-1 | few | TRBV10-3 | CAISDQIPEAFF | TGTGCCATCAGTGACCAAATCCCTGAAGCTTTCTTT
- | TRBJ2-3 | - | TRBV9 | CASSFSALSTDTQYF | TGTGCCAGCAGCTTTAGCGCTCTCAGCACAGATACGCAGTATTTT
- | TRBJ1-5 | - | TRBV28 | CASSYKGRGSNQPQHF | TGTGCCAGCAGTTATAAGGGAAGGGGTAGCAATCAGCCCCAGCATTTT
- | TRBJ2-3 | few | TRBV15 | CATSIRGEDTQYF | TGTGCCACCAGCATCAGGGGCGAAGATACGCAGTATTTT
TRBD1 | TRBJ1-1 | few | TRBV7-3 | CASRYGTGRTEAFF | TGTGCCAGCAGATACGGGACAGGGAGGACTGAAGCTTTCTTT
- | TRBJ2-7 | few | TRBV28 | CASRYQGGSSYEQYF | TGTGCCAGCAGATATCAGGGGGGAAGCTCCTACGAGCAGTACTTC